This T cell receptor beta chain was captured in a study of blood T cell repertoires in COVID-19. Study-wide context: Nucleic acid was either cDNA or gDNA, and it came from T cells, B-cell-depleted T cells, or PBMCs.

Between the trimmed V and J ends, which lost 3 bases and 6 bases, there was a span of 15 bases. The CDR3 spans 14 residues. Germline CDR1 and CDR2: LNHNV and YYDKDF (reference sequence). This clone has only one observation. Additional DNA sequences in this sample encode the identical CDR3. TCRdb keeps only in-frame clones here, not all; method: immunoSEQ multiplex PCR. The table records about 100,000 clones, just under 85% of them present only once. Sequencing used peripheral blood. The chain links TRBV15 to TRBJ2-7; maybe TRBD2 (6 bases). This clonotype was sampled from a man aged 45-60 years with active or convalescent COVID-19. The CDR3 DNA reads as TGTGCCACCAGCAGGGGGGAGGATCTGACCGAGCAGTACTTC. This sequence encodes CATSRGEDLTEQYF.